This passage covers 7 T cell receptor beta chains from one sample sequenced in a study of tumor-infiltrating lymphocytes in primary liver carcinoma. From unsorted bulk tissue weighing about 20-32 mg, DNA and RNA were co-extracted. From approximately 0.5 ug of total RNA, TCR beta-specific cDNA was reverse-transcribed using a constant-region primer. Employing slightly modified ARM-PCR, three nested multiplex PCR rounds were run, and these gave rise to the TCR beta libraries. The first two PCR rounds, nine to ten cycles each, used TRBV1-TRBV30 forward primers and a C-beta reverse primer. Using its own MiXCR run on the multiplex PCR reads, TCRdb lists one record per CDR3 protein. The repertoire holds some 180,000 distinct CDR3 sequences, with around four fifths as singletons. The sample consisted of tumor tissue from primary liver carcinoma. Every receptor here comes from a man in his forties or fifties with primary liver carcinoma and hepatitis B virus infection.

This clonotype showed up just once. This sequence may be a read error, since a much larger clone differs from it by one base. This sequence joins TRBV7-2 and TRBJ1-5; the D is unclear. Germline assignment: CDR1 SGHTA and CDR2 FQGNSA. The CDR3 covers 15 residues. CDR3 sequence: CAISSWGTNNQPQHF. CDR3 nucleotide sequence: TGTGCCATCAGCTCCTGGGGTACCAACAATCAGCCCCAGCATTTT.

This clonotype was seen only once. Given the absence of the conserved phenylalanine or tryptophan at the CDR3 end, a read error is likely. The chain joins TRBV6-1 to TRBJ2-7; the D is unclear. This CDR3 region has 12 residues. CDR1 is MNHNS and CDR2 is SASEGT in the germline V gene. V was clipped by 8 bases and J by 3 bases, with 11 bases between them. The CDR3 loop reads CASDMVDYEQYL. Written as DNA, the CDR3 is TGTGCCAGCGATATGGTAGACTACGAGCAGTACTTA.

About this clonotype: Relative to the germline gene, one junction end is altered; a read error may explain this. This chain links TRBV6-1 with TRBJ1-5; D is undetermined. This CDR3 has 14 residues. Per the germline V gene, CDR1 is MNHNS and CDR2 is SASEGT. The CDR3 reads CASSEGRVDQSQHF. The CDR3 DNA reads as TGTGCCAGCAGTGAAGGTAGGGTAGATCAGTCCCAGCATTTT.

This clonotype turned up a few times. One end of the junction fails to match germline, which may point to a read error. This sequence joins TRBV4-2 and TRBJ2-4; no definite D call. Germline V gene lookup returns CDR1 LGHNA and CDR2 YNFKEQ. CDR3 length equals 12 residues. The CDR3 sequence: CASNQDMDIQYF. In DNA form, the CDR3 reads TGTGCCAGCAACCAAGATATGGATATTCAGTACTTC.

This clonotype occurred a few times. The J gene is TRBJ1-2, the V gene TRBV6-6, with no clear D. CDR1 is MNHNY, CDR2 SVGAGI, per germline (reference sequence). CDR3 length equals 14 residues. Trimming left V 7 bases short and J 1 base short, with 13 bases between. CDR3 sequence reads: CASTTGPSNYGYTF. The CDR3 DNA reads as TGTGCCAGCACCACTGGTCCCAGTAACTATGGCTACACCTTC.

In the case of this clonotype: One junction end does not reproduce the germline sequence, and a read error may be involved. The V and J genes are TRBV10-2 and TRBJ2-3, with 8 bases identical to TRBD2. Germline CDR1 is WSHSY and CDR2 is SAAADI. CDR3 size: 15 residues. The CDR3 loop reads CASSESKAGVDTRYF. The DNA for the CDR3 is TGCGCCAGCAGTGAGTCAAAAGCGGGAGTTGATACGCGGTATTTT.

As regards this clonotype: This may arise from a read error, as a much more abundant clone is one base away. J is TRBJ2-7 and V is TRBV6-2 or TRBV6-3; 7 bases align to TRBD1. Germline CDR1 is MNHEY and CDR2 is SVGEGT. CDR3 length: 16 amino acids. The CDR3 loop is CVSTLSRDSLSYEQYF. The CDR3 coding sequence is TGTGTCAGCACCTTATCCCGGGACAGCCTTTCCTACGAGCAGTACTTC.